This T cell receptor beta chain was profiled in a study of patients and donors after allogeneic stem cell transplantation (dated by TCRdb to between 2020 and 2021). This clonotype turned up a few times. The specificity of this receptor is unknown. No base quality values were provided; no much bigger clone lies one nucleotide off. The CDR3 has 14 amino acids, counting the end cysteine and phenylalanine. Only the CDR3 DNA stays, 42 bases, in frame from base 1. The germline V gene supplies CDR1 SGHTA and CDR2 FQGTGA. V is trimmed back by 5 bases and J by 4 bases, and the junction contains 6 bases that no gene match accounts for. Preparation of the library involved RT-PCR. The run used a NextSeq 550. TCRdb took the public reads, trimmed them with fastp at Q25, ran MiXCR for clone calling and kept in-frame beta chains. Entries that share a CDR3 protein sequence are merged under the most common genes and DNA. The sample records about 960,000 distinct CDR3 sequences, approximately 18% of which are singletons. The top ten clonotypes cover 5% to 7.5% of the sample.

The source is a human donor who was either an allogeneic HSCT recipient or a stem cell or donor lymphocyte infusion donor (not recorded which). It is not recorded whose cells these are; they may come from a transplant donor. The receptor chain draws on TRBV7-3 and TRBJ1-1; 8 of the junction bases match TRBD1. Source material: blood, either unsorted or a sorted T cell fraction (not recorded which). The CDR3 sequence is CASSQTGGSTEAFF. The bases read TGTGCCAGCAGCCAAACAGGGGGATCCACTGAAGCTTTCTTT.